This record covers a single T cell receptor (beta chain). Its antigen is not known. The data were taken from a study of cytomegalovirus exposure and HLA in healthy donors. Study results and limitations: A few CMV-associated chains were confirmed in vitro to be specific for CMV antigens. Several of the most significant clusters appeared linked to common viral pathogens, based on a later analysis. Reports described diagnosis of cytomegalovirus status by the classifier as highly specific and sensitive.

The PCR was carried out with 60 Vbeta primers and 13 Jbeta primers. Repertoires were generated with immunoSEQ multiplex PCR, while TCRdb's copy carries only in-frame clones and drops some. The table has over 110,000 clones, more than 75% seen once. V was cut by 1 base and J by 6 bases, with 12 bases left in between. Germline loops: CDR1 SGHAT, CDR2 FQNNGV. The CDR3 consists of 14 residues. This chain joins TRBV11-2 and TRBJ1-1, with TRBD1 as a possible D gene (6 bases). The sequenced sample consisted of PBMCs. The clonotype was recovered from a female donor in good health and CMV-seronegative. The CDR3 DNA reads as TGTGCCAGCAGCTTAGTCGGCAGGGGTGCTGAAGCTTTCTTT. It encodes CASSLVGRGAEAFF. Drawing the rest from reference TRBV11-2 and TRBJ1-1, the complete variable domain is EAGVAQSPRYKIIEKRQSVAFWCNPISGHATLYWYQQILGQGPKLLIQFQNNGVVDDSQLPKDRFSAERLKGVDSTLKIQPAKLEDSAVYLCASSLVGRGAEAFFGQGTRLTVV.